Below, 17 T cell receptor beta chains from the same sample are listed, as sequenced in a study of cytomegalovirus exposure and HLA in healthy donors. The primer mix had 60 Vbeta and 13 Jbeta primers. Clones were sequenced by immunoSEQ multiplex PCR, and TCRdb holds only the in-frame ones, with some missing. This sample has about 220,000 clones, with 76% found just once. Sequences were obtained from PBMCs. These receptors were collected from a man aged 18 to 30 in good health and CMV-seronegative.

This clone was observed once. The chain joins TRBV5-1 to TRBJ1-2, with D possibly matching TRBD1 (6 bases). Germline CDR1 is SGHRS and CDR2 is YFSETQ. This CDR3 is 13 amino acids long. V lost 4 bases and J 5 bases, leaving 12 bases between the germline ends. This chain's CDR3 is CASSPGHIYGYTF. As DNA, the CDR3 is TGCGCCAGCAGCCCGGGACACATATATGGCTACACCTTC.

The chain is built from TRBV21-1 and TRBJ1-4; TRBD1 is the table's D call, not checked against the DNA. TRBV21-1 corresponds to a pseudogene. This CDR3 has 18 amino acids. The CDR3 sequence: CASTLCPAGLATNEKLFF. The CDR3 nucleotides are TGTGCCAGCACCCTTTGTCCGGCAGGCCTTGCAACTAATGAAAAACTGTTTTTT.

Details on this clone: Sequence at one end of the junction differs from germline and may be a read error. Other nucleotide sequences from this sample produce the same CDR3. This sequence joins TRBV6-1 and TRBJ1-5, with D maybe TRBD1 (6 bases). CDR3 length: 13 amino acids. Germline V lookup: CDR1 MNHNS, CDR2 SASEGT. The CDR3: CASITRGREPQHF. The CDR3 DNA follows: TGTGCCAGCATTACCAGGGGTAGAGAGCCCCAACATTTT.

The V and J genes are TRBV29-1 and TRBJ1-1; maybe TRBD1 (6 bases). CDR3 length: 13 amino acids. The germline CDR1 and CDR2 sequences are SQVTM and ANQGSEA. Trimming cost V 5 bases and J 0 bases, with 10 bases left between them. The CDR3 spells CSVSDRLNTEAFF. The CDR3, as DNA: TGCAGCGTTTCAGACAGGCTGAACACTGAAGCTTTCTTT.

This clone has just a few counts. The chain links TRBV6-1 to TRBJ1-6; D is undetermined. CDR3 length: 15 residues. Germline V lookup: CDR1 MNHNS, CDR2 SASEGT. V lost 0 bases to trimming and J lost 3 bases, with 6 bases between them. CDR3 bases: TGTGCCAGCAGTGAAGCGCAGAACTATAATTCACCCCTCCACTTT. It translates to CASSEAQNYNSPLHF.

The chain couples TRBV5-4 to TRBJ2-7, with TRBD2 as a possible D gene (6 bases). The CDR3 spans 16 residues. Germline assignment: CDR1 SGHNT and CDR2 YYREEE (reference sequence). V lost 4 bases and J lost 6, with 23 bases in between. This chain's CDR3 is CASSVPPGTGPLEQYF. CDR3 in DNA: TGTGCCAGCAGCGTACCCCCCGGGACTGGGCCACTCGAGCAGTACTTC.

V usage is TRBV5-1 and J usage is TRBJ2-7; 7 bases fit TRBD2. The CDR3 runs to 14 residues. Germline V gene sequence: CDR1 SGHRS, CDR2 YFSETQ. The trim removed 1 base at V and 2 bases at J, leaving 3 bases unmatched. The CDR3 DNA reads TGCGCCAGCAGCTTGCGGGCGGGAGCCTACGAGCAGTACTTC. The encoded protein is CASSLRAGAYEQYF.

The chain links TRBV15 to TRBJ2-1, with D maybe TRBD1 (6 bases). Trimming cost V 4 bases and J 3 bases, with 13 bases left between them. Germline V lookup: CDR1 LNHNV, CDR2 YYDKDF (reference sequence). The CDR3 contains 15 residues. The CDR3 region is CATSMGQGHYNEQFF. CDR3 DNA: TGTGCCACCAGCATGGGGCAGGGGCACTACAATGAGCAGTTCTTC.

The chain links TRBV7-3 to TRBJ2-1; 13 bases line up with TRBD2. The CDR3 loop spans 15 amino acids. The V gene's germline CDR1 is SGHTA and CDR2 FQGTGA. With 2 bases clipped from V and 9 bases from J, the junction kept 4 bases outside the gene matches. The CDR3 nucleotides are TGTGCCAGCAGCTTAGGGACTAGCGGGAAGGGTGAGCAGTTCTTC. Amino acid sequence: CASSLGTSGKGEQFF.

This clone was counted between two and nine times. In DNA, the CDR3 is TGTGCCACCAGCAGAGCCCGGGTCCGGGCTACGGGGGAGCATTTT. It encodes CATSRARVRATGEHF. This chain links TRBV15 with TRBJ1-5, with D maybe TRBD1 (5 bases). The CDR3 contains 15 residues. CDR1 and CDR2 from the germline V gene are LNHNV and YYDKDF (reference sequence). V lost 1 base to trimming and J lost 14 bases, with 21 bases between them.

The rearrangement links TRBV2 to TRBJ2-5, with TRBD2 matching 12 bases. The end of the DNA is better explained by TRBJ2-7, so the J call may be wrong. Germline lookup yields CDR1 SNHLY and CDR2 FYNNEI. This CDR3 has 15 residues. The CDR3 protein is CASSGLAGDAYEQYF. The CDR3 DNA reads TGTGCCAGCAGTGGACTAGCGGGAGACGCCTACGAGCAGTACTTC.

The V gene is TRBV30, the J gene TRBJ1-1; perhaps TRBD1 as D (6 bases). V was shortened by 7 bases and J by 1 base, with 19 bases between the two germline ends. Germline V gene lookup returns CDR1 GTSNPN and CDR2 SVGIG (reference sequence). This CDR3 has 15 residues. CDR3 residues: CASYRGGAPNTEAFF. As DNA, the CDR3 is TGTGCCTCATATAGGGGGGGGGCCCCGAACACTGAAGCTTTCTTT.

The V and J genes are TRBV28 and TRBJ2-1; D remains unclear. Trimming shortened V by 2 bases and J by 9 bases, and 8 bases separated the two germline ends. Per germline, CDR1 MDHEN and CDR2 SYDVKM. This CDR3 contains 12 residues. Here the CDR3 reads CASSLVGGEQFF. The CDR3 coding sequence is TGTGCCAGCAGTTTAGTAGGCGGTGAGCAGTTCTTC.

A note on this clone: Other DNA sequences from this sample encode an identical CDR3 as well. The chain couples TRBV7-6 to TRBJ1-1; possibly TRBD1 for D (5 bases). Germline values: CDR1 SGHVS, CDR2 FNYEAQ. This CDR3 contains 14 residues. V gave up 5 bases and J gave up 0 bases, with 10 bases separating them. Written as DNA, the CDR3 is TGTGCCAGCAGCCCAACGACAGTGAACACTGAAGCTTTCTTT. As protein: CASSPTTVNTEAFF.

This clone was counted once. The chain carries TRBV7-3 and TRBJ2-7; the D gene is possibly TRBD2 (6 bases). V was trimmed by 0 bases and J by 0 bases, leaving 12 bases between them. This CDR3 is 16 amino acids long. The germline V gene encodes CDR1 SGHTA and CDR2 FQGTGA. CDR3 bases: TGTGCCAGCAGCTTAACGGGTACGGACTACTCCTACGAGCAGTACTTC. Translation: CASSLTGTDYSYEQYF.

This clone turned up a few times. The chain employs TRBV27 and TRBJ2-3, with 7 bases fitting TRBD2. Germline values: CDR1 MNHEY, CDR2 SMNVEV (reference sequence). The CDR3 length is 12 residues. Here the CDR3 DNA reads TGTGTCCGGACTAGTGGCACAGATACGCAGTATTTT. Translated: CVRTSGTDTQYF.

The J gene is TRBJ2-3, the V gene TRBV29-1; 10 nucleotides line up with TRBD1. This CDR3 is 13 amino acids long. The trim removed 2 bases at V and 6 bases at J, leaving 2 bases unmatched. Germline V gene sequence: CDR1 SQVTM, CDR2 ANQGSEA. The CDR3 sequence is CSVERTGGDTQYF. DNA for the CDR3: TGCAGCGTTGAAAGGACAGGGGGGGATACGCAGTATTTT.